One and the same sample provided the 6 T cell receptor beta chains below, sequenced in a study of identifying expanded T cells in peripheral blood. Assay used: immunoSEQ multiplex PCR; TCRdb lists only in-frame clones, some missing. The table has tens of thousands of clones, approximately 80% seen once; the top ten hold about a fifth. The source material was blood. The receptor set was obtained from a person aged 18 to 75 in good health.

The chain employs TRBV7-9 and TRBJ2-6, with 7 positions matching TRBD1. The V segment lost 3 bases and the J segment 4 bases; nucleotides outside the gene matches: 9. CDR3 length equals 17 residues. Germline V CDR1 and CDR2: SEHNR, FQNEAQ (reference sequence). The CDR3 spells CASSFSGTVPGANVLTF. CDR3 nucleotides: TGTGCCAGCAGCTTCTCCGGGACAGTACCGGGGGCCAACGTCCTGACTTTC.

The chain is built from TRBV6-1 and TRBJ2-7; 7 bases align to TRBD1. V trimming: 6 bases; J trimming: 4 bases; junction bases outside the gene matches: 9. From germline, CDR1 is MNHNS and CDR2 SASEGT. CDR3 length: 14 residues. CDR3 in DNA: TGTGCCAGCAGCTTAAACCCGACAGGGTACGAGCAGTACGTC. Translating gives CASSLNPTGYEQYV.

The rearrangement joins TRBV27 to TRBJ1-2, with D possibly matching TRBD1 (6 bases). The CDR3 is made up of 14 amino acids. The V and J ends lost 0 bases and 6 bases respectively, with 11 bases between them. Germline V gene sequence: CDR1 MNHEY, CDR2 SMNVEV (reference sequence). CDR3: CASSLSGGPNGYTF. The CDR3 bases are TGTGCCAGCAGTTTATCGGGGGGGCCCAATGGCTACACCTTC.

J is TRBJ2-7 and V is TRBV6-5; 13 positions agree with TRBD2. Germline V gives CDR1 MNHEY, CDR2 SVGAGI. V was clipped by 5 bases and J by 5 bases; unmatched bases: 3. The CDR3 sequence is 14 residues long. CDR3 in amino acids: CASSPGLAGHEQYF. The CDR3 region has the DNA TGTGCCAGCAGTCCGGGACTAGCGGGACACGAGCAGTACTTC.

The CDR3 is CASSYRQGKRDYGYTF. In DNA, the CDR3 is TGTGCCAGTAGCTACAGACAGGGGAAGAGGGACTATGGCTACACCTTC. This rearrangement joins TRBV19 to TRBJ1-2; 8 nucleotides line up with TRBD1. Germline CDR1 LNHDA, CDR2 SQIVND (reference sequence). This CDR3 is 16 amino acids long. With V trimmed by 6 bases and J by 3 bases, 12 bases remained unmatched.

The chain uses TRBV10-1 and TRBJ2-7, with D perhaps given as TRBD1 or TRBD2 (5 bases each). Deletions cut 2 bases from V and 4 bases from J, with 15 bases between. CDR1 is WNHNN and CDR2 is SYGVQD in the germline V gene (reference sequence). This CDR3 has 15 amino acids. Written as DNA, the CDR3 is TGCGCCAGCAGTGAGGAGGGGCAGCCCTCGTACGAGCAGTACGTC. Protein product: CASSEEGQPSYEQYV.